The clone carrying this T cell receptor (beta chain) was counted between two and nine times. Its antigen is unknown. Sampling of bone marrow took place during active disease in every patient. From around 0.4 ug of RNA, a library with molecular barcoded alpha/delta and beta/gamma adaptors was made. TCRdb processed the reads anew with MiXCR; each CDR3 protein has one entry. The sample includes 35,000 to 40,000 distinct CDR3 sequences, approximately 15% of them seen just once. Trimming cost V 3 bases and J 4 bases, with 7 bases left between them. This CDR3 contains 13 residues. Per germline, CDR1 SEHNR and CDR2 FQNEAQ (reference sequence). These data come from a study of read filtering for tumor transcriptome and immune sequencing. Background on the study: Among patients, some 17 were male and about 15 female, aged roughly 45 to 80 (mean around 68).

Study-wide points: This fraction held mixed bone marrow immune cells after CD138-negative sorting.

The clonotype was recovered from a donor aged 40 or over with multiple myeloma. The sample was a population of CD138-negative cells sorted from bone marrow. The V and J genes are TRBV7-9 and TRBJ1-5; D not certain. DNA of the CDR3: TGTGCCAGCAGCTTTTACGAGAATCAGCCCCAGCATTTT. It is translated as CASSFYENQPQHF.